The entry below gives a single T cell receptor beta chain sequence along with its context. Its antigen is as yet unknown. These data originate in a study of T cell responses to AZD1222 COVID-19 vaccine. Whole-study findings and limits: Reportedly, nearly half of unique spike TCRs recognized epitopes outside B.1.351/B.1.1.7 mutations. Baseline seropositivity characterized only a handful of AZD1222 recipients. An increase in Spike-specific TCR breadth and depth was observed after two AZD1222 doses. Donors skewed white British and female; clonal diversity was possibly underestimated.

CDR1 and CDR2 (germline): MNHEY, SVGAGI. This CDR3 is built from 14 residues. V lost 7 bases, J lost 3 bases, and 15 bases lay in between. TCRdb's table, derived via immunoSEQ multiplex PCR, lists solely in-frame clones and lacks some. Of fewer than 50,000 clones detected, less than 95% appear once; the ten largest clones hold approximately 40%. The chain is built from TRBV6-5 and TRBJ1-1; D possibly corresponds to TRBD1 (5 bases). The sequence was obtained from an adult who received the AZD1222 COVID-19 vaccine. The sequences come from peripheral blood, collected 28 days after the second AZD1222 dose. The CDR3 loop reads CASNRKGLYTEAFF. The CDR3 nucleotides are TGTGCCAGCAATCGTAAGGGACTTTACACTGAAGCTTTCTTT.